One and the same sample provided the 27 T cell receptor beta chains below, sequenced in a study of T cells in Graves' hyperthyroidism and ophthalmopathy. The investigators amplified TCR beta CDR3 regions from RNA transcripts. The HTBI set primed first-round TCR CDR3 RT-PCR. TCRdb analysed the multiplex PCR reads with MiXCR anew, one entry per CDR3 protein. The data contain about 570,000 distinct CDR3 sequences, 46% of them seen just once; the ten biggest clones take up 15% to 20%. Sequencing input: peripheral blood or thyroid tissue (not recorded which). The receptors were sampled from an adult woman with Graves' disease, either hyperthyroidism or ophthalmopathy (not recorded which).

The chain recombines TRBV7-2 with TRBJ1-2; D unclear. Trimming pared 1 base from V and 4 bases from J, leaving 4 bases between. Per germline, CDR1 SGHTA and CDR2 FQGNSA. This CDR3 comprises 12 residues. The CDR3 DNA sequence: TGTGCCAGCAGCTTAGAACCCTATGGCTACACCTTC. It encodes CASSLEPYGYTF.

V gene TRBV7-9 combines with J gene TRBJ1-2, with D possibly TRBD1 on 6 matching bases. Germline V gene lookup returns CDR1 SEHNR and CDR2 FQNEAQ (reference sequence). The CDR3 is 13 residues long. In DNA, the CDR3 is TGTGCTAGAACGACAGGAGTTAACTATGGCTACACCTTC. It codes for CARTTGVNYGYTF.

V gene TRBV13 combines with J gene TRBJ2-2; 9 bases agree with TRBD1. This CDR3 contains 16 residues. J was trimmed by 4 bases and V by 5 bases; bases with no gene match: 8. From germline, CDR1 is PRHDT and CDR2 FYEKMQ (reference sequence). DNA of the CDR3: TGTGCCAGCAGCCCCGGACAGGGGATGGGCACCGGGGAGCTGTTTTTT. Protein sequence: CASSPGQGMGTGELFF.

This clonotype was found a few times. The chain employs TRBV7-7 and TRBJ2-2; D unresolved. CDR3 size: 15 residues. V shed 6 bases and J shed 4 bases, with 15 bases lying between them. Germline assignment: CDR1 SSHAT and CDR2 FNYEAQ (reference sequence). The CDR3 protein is CASRSSYDLTGELFF. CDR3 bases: TGTGCCAGCAGATCTTCTTACGATCTCACCGGGGAGCTGTTTTTT.

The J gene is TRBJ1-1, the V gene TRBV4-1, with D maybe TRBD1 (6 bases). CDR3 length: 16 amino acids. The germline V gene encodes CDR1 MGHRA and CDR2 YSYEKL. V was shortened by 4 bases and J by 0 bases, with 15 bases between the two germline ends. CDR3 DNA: TGCGCCAGCAGCCTTTGGGGGGGGCAGATGAACACTGAAGCTTTCTTT. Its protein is CASSLWGGQMNTEAFF.

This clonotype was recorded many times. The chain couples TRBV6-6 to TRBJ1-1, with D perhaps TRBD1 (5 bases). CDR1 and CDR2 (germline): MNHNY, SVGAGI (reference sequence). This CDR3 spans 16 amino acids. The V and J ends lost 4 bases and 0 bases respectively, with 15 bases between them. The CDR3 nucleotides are TGTGCCAGCAGTTTCGACAGCTACGACTTGAACACTGAAGCTTTCTTT. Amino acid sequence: CASSFDSYDLNTEAFF.

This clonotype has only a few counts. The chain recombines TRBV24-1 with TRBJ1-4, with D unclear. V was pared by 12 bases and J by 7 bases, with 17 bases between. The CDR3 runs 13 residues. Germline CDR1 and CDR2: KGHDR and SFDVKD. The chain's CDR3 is CALHNERAEKLFF. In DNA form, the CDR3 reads TGTGCCCTCCACAACGAAAGGGCTGAAAAACTGTTTTTT.

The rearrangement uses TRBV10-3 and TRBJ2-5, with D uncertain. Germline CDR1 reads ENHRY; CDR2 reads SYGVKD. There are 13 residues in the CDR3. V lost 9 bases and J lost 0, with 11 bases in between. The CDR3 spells CAMRGMDQETQYF. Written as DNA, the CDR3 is TGTGCCATGCGTGGCATGGACCAAGAGACCCAGTACTTC.

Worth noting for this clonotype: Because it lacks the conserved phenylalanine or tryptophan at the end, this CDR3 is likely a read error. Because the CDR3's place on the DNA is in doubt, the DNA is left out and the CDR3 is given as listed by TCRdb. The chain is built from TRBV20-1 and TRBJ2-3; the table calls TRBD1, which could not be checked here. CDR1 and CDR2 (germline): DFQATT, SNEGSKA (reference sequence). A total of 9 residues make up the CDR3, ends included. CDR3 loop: CSAPHSRQS.

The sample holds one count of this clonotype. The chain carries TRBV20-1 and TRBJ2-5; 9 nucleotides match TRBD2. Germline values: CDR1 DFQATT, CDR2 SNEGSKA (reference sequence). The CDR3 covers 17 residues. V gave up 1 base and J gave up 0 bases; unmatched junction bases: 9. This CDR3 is CSARAGGRDMYQETQYF. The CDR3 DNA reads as TGCAGTGCTAGAGCCGGCGGGAGGGACATGTACCAAGAGACCCAGTACTTC.

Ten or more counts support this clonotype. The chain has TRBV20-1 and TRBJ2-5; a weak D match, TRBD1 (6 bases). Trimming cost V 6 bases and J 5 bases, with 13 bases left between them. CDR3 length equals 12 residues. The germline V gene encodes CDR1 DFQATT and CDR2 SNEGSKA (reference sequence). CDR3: CSAWGQGETQYF. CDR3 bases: TGCAGTGCGTGGGGGCAGGGGGAGACCCAGTACTTC.

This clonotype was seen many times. The DNA for the CDR3 is TGTGCCAGCAGCGGGGGACAGGGTGATTCACCCCTCCACTTT. As protein: CASSGGQGDSPLHF. V is TRBV9 and J is TRBJ1-6; TRBD1 agrees at 9 bases. The CDR3 extends over 14 amino acids. In germline, CDR1 is SGDLS, CDR2 YYNGEE. The V gene end was trimmed by 3 bases and the J gene end by 8 bases; junction bases not matched to a gene: 3.

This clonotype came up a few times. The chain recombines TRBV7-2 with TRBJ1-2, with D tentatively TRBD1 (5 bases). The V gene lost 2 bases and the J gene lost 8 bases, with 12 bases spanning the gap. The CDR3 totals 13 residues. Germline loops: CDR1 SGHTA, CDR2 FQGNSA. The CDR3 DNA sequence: TGTGCCAGCAGCTTACAGGACAACCGGGGCTACACCTTC. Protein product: CASSLQDNRGYTF.

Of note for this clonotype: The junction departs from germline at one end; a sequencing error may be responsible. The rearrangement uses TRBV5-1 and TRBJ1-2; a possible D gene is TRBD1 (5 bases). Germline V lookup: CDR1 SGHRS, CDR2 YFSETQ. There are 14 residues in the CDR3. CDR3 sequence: CASSLWGGGYGHTF. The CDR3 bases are TGCGCCAGCAGCTTGTGGGGCGGCGGCTATGGCCACACCTTC.

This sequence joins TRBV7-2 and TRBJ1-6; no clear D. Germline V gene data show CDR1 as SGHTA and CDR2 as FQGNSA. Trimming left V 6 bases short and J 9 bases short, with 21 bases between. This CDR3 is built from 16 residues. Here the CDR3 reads CASSLDLRVGSSPLHF. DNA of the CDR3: TGTGCCAGCAGTCTGGACTTGCGGGTCGGGAGTTCACCCCTCCACTTT.

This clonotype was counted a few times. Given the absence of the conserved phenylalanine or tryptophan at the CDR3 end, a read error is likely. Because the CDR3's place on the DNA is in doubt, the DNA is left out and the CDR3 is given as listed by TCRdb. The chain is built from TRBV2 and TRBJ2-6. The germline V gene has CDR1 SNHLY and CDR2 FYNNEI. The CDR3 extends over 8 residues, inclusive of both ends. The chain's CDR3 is CASRRGTS.

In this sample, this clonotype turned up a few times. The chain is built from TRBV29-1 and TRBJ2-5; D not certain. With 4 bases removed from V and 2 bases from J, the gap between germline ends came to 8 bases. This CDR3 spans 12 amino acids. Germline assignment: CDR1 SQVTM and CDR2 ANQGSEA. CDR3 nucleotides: TGCAGCGTTGTGGCTTCACAAGAGACCCAGTACTTC. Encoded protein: CSVVASQETQYF. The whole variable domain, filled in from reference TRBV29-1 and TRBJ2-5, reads SAVISQKPSRDICQRGTSLTIQCQVDSQVTMMFWYRQQPGQSLTLIATANQGSEATYESGFVIDKFPISRPNLTFSTLTVSNMSPEDSSIYLCSVVASQETQYFGPGTRLLVL.

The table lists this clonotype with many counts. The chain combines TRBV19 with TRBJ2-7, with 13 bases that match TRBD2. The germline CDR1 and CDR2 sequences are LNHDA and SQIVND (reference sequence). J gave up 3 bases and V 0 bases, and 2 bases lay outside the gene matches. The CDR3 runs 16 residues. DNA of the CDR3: TGTGCCAGTAGTATAGACGGGACTAGCGGGATCTACGAGCAGTACTTC. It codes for CASSIDGTSGIYEQYF.

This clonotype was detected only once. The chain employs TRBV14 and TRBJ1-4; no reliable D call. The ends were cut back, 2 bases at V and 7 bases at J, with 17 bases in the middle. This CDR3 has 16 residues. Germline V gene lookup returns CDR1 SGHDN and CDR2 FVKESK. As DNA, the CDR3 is TGTGCCAGCAGCCAACTAGGACCTCCCGGAGGTGAAAAACTGTTTTTT. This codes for CASSQLGPPGGEKLFF.

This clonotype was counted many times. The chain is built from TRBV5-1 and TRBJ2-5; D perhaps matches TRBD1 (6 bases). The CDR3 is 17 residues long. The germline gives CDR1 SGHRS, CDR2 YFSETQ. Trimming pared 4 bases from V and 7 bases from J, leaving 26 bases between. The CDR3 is CASSTRQFTGSAATQYF. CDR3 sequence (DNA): TGCGCCAGCAGCACGCGGCAATTTACAGGGTCAGCAGCGACCCAGTACTTC.

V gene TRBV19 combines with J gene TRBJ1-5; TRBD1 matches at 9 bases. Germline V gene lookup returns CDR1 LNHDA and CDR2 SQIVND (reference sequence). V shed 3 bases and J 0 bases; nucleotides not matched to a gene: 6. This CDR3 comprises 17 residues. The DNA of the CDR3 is TGTGCCAGTAGTATGAACAGGGGGCAGTTTAGCAATCAGCCCCAGCATTTT. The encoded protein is CASSMNRGQFSNQPQHF.

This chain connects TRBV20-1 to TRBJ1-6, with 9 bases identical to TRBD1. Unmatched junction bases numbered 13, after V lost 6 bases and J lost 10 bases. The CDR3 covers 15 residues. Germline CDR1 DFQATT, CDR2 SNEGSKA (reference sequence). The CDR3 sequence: CSAPLAGQGRSPLHF. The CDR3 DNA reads TGCAGTGCGCCCCTAGCGGGACAGGGTCGGTCACCCCTCCACTTT.

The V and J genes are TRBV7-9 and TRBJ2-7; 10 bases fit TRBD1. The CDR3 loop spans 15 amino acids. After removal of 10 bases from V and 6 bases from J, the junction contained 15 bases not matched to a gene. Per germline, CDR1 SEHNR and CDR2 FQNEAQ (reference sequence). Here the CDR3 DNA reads TGTGCCATGGGAGCCTGGGGACAGGGGAGGGGCGAGCAGTACTTC. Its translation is CAMGAWGQGRGEQYF.

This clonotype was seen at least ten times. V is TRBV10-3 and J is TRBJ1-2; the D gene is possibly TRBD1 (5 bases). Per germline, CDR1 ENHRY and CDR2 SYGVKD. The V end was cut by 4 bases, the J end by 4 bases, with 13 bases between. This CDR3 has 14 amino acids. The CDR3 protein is CAISAGRESYGYTF. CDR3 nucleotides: TGTGCCATCAGTGCTGGCAGGGAGAGCTATGGCTACACCTTC.

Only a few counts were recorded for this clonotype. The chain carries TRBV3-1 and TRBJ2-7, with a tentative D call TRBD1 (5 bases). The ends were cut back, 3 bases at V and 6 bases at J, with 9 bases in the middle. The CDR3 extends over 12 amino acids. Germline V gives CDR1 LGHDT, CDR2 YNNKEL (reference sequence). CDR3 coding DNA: TGTGCCAGCAGCCACCTAGGGGCCGAGCAGTACTTC. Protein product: CASSHLGAEQYF.

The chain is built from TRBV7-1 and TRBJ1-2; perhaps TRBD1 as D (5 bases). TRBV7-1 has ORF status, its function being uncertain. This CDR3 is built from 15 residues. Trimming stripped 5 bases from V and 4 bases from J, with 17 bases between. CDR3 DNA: TGTGCCAGCAGCCTCACCGCGGCAGGGCGCTATGGCTACACCTTC. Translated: CASSLTAAGRYGYTF.

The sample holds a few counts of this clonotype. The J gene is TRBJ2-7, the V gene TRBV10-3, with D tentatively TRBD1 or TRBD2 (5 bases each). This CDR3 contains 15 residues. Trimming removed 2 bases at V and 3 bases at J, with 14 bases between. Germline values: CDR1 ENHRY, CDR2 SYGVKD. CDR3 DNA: TGTGCCATCAGTGAGGAGGGGATGATGGACTACGAGCAGTACTTC. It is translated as CAISEEGMMDYEQYF.